Each of the 3 T cell receptor beta chains below was sequenced from the same sample in a study of T cell changes during pregnancy in multiple sclerosis. This table comes from immunoSEQ multiplex PCR, and its TCRdb copy is limited to in-frame clones, with some not included. The profile shows around 72,000 clones, around 91% of them singletons. Sample: peripheral blood, taken in the third trimester of pregnancy. The receptors were gathered from a female donor in good health, enrolled as a control in a pregnancy study.

The chain is built from TRBV27 and TRBJ1-2, with 9 bases identical to TRBD1. This CDR3 contains 13 residues. The V and J ends lost 4 bases and 4 bases, in that order; junction bases with no gene match: 1. Germline assignment: CDR1 MNHEY and CDR2 SMNVEV (reference sequence). The CDR3 bases are TGTGCCAGCAGTTGGGACAGGGCCTATGGCTACACCTTC. Translating it yields CASSWDRAYGYTF.

There are a few counts of this clone. V usage is TRBV19 and J usage is TRBJ1-1; 10 nucleotides match TRBD1. The CDR3 runs 16 residues. V shed 5 bases and J 10 bases; nucleotides not matched to a gene: 16. Germline V lookup: CDR1 LNHDA, CDR2 SQIVND (reference sequence). The CDR3, as DNA: TGTGCCAGTAGTCCTAGCCCGGGACAGGGGAGATTAAGAGCTTTCTTT. It encodes CASSPSPGQGRLRAFF.

This chain links TRBV11-3 with TRBJ2-3; tentatively, D is TRBD2 (5 bases). The germline V gene encodes CDR1 SGHNT and CDR2 YENEEA. The V gene lost 5 bases and the J gene lost 1 base, with 13 bases spanning the gap. The CDR3 spans 15 residues. CDR3 amino acids: CASSPRLLGTDTQYF. The CDR3 DNA sequence: TGTGCCAGCAGCCCGAGGTTACTAGGCACAGATACGCAGTATTTT.